The rows below give T cell receptor beta chains drawn from one sample of a study of spatial heterogeneity in lung cancer. TCRdb re-derived calls from the 5' RACE reads in MiXCR, one entry per CDR3 protein. The top ten clones hold roughly 11% of a sample with approximately 52,000 distinct CDR3 sequences, approximately 5.3% of them seen once. Here the sequenced sample was PBMCs, taken at surgery. These receptors were obtained from a male donor with early-stage non-small cell lung cancer. CDR3s leave out the opening cysteine and the closing phenylalanine or tryptophan.

CDR3 protein: ASSLVAPGEQF
J gene: TRBJ2-1
V gene: TRBV11-3

CDR3 protein: ASTDAGTGNQPQH
J gene: TRBJ1-5
V gene: TRBV6-2/TRBV6-3

CDR3 protein: SARDVPGPTIGTDTQY
J gene: TRBJ2-3
V gene: TRBV20-1

CDR3 protein: ASSVEGRNIQY
J gene: TRBJ2-4
V gene: TRBV6-1

CDR3 protein: ATSDLKEDTQY
J gene: TRBJ2-3
V gene: TRBV24-1

CDR3 protein: ASSLVGQARTEAF
J gene: TRBJ1-1
V gene: TRBV7-8

CDR3 protein: ASSLTLSADTQY
J gene: TRBJ2-3
V gene: TRBV6-1

CDR3 protein: ATSRDFQPQH
J gene: TRBJ1-5
V gene: TRBV15

CDR3 protein: ASSRTGPSNQPQH
J gene: TRBJ1-5
V gene: TRBV6-1

CDR3 protein: ASSPSGGNYNEQF
J gene: TRBJ2-1
V gene: TRBV6-6

CDR3 protein: ASSPGVWGLDYNEQF
J gene: TRBJ2-1
V gene: TRBV11-2

CDR3 protein: ASTRGTGGEANTEAF
J gene: TRBJ1-1
V gene: TRBV5-1

CDR3 protein: ASSLGLAGQDTQY
J gene: TRBJ2-3
V gene: TRBV5-1

CDR3 protein: ASKPGLVNEQF
J gene: TRBJ2-1
V gene: TRBV7-2

CDR3 protein: ASRSLAGGGETQY
J gene: TRBJ2-5
V gene: TRBV6-6

CDR3 protein: ASRGKQGVGSPLH
J gene: TRBJ1-6
V gene: TRBV28

CDR3 protein: ASSQAEREYLNEQF
J gene: TRBJ2-1
V gene: TRBV4-2

CDR3 protein: ASSPVPSGTVGEQF
J gene: TRBJ2-1
V gene: TRBV7-8

CDR3 protein: ASSLAGFAYEQY
J gene: TRBJ2-7
V gene: TRBV12-3/TRBV12-4

CDR3 protein: SDRAGIGEQF
J gene: TRBJ2-1
V gene: TRBV20-1

CDR3 protein: SVTTSGIGETQY
J gene: TRBJ2-5
V gene: TRBV20-1

CDR3 protein: ASSTDANYGYT
J gene: TRBJ1-2
V gene: TRBV18

CDR3 protein: ASSLQGSTYNEQF
J gene: TRBJ2-1
V gene: TRBV27

CDR3 protein: ASAPVGLPPYNEQF
J gene: TRBJ2-1
V gene: TRBV6-2/TRBV6-3

CDR3 protein: ASSLFGGLNTEAF
J gene: TRBJ1-1
V gene: TRBV5-1

CDR3 protein: SARQGASSGANVLT
J gene: TRBJ2-6
V gene: TRBV20-1

CDR3 protein: ASSSGGYFTGELF
J gene: TRBJ2-2
V gene: TRBV4-3

CDR3 protein: QTGALTGELF
J gene: TRBJ2-2
V gene: TRBV27

CDR3 protein: AWSTGQGAPNTGELF
J gene: TRBJ2-2
V gene: TRBV30

CDR3 protein: ASSVLEQPQH
J gene: TRBJ1-5
V gene: TRBV7-2

CDR3 protein: ASSVRFDYGYT
J gene: TRBJ1-2
V gene: TRBV19

CDR3 protein: AISQDRGTDTQY
J gene: TRBJ2-3
V gene: TRBV10-3

CDR3 protein: ASSQPGTEKLF
J gene: TRBJ1-4
V gene: TRBV7-9

CDR3 protein: ASSPGSNTGELF
J gene: TRBJ2-2
V gene: TRBV9

CDR3 protein: ASRPRLGLAAQETQY
J gene: TRBJ2-5
V gene: TRBV28

CDR3 protein: ASSGRTGTNEQF
J gene: TRBJ2-1
V gene: TRBV7-2

CDR3 protein: ASSRGLHPDEQY
J gene: TRBJ2-7
V gene: TRBV5-1

CDR3 protein: ASSLMTGGHTEAF
J gene: TRBJ1-1
V gene: TRBV5-1

CDR3 protein: ASSVDRDTGELF
J gene: TRBJ2-2
V gene: TRBV6-4

CDR3 protein: ASSLTSGRSNSYNEQF
J gene: TRBJ2-1
V gene: TRBV7-3

CDR3 protein: ASSLLPREGGNSPLH
J gene: TRBJ1-6
V gene: TRBV5-1

CDR3 protein: ASSVGDSAYSNQPQH
J gene: TRBJ1-5
V gene: TRBV9

CDR3 protein: AIRGENQPQH
J gene: TRBJ1-5
V gene: TRBV10-3

CDR3 protein: ASSLNHRGYEQY
J gene: TRBJ2-7
V gene: TRBV4-2

CDR3 protein: ASSQVPSGDQETQY
J gene: TRBJ2-5
V gene: TRBV4-3

CDR3 protein: ASSPRDRGSGEAF
J gene: TRBJ1-1
V gene: TRBV3-1

CDR3 protein: SAAPPGGGQPQH
J gene: TRBJ1-5
V gene: TRBV20-1

CDR3 protein: SARDGGQGSYEQY
J gene: TRBJ2-7
V gene: TRBV20-1

CDR3 protein: ASSSSYRGTYEQY
J gene: TRBJ2-7
V gene: TRBV28

CDR3 protein: ASSRYGGTVSRLSEAF
J gene: TRBJ1-1
V gene: TRBV14

CDR3 protein: ASSEAGGLNGYT
J gene: TRBJ1-2
V gene: TRBV6-1

CDR3 protein: ASSLDGGPETQY
J gene: TRBJ2-5
V gene: TRBV7-8

CDR3 protein: ASSLRLANLDEQF
J gene: TRBJ2-1
V gene: TRBV27

CDR3 protein: ASSSGRVSGELF
J gene: TRBJ2-2
V gene: TRBV6-2/TRBV6-3

CDR3 protein: SARAASGGTGELF
J gene: TRBJ2-2
V gene: TRBV20-1

CDR3 protein: ATLTPRGETQY
J gene: TRBJ2-5
V gene: TRBV12-3/TRBV12-4

CDR3 protein: ASGESSRGNTIY
J gene: TRBJ1-3
V gene: TRBV5-1

CDR3 protein: ASSSGQGSTGELF
J gene: TRBJ2-2
V gene: TRBV23-1